This TCR beta chain came from a study of blood T cell repertoires in COVID-19. This CDR3 has 15 residues. V was pared by 7 bases and J by 1 base, with 4 bases of the junction left unmatched. CDR1 is SGHNT, CDR2 YYREEE, per germline (reference sequence). Participants, roughly 18 to 90 years old, spanned 25 or so US areas. Per the original methods: Cell counts per sample came from amplifying reference gene primers. Assay used: immunoSEQ multiplex PCR; TCRdb lists only in-frame clones, some missing. V and J calls and clone size follow that table, whereas D and trimming were derived from the DNA. In the table there are a few hundred thousand clones, about 91% of which are singletons.

The chain joins TRBV5-4 to TRBJ2-5, with TRBD2 identical over 13 bases. Sequences were obtained from PBMCs or T cells enriched from blood (not recorded which). This receptor was obtained from a man younger than 35 with acute COVID-19. CDR3 sequence reads: CASGGTSGTQETQYF. The CDR3 DNA reads as TGTGCCAGCGGCGGGACTAGCGGGACCCAAGAGACCCAGTACTTC.